The 15 T cell receptor beta chains listed next were all sequenced from one sample in a study of blood T cell repertoires in COVID-19. Profiling relied on immunoSEQ multiplex PCR, and the TCRdb table lists in-frame clones only, not all of them. This sample has under 500,000 clones, with about 90% found just once. The specimen sequenced was PBMCs or T cells enriched from blood (not recorded which). The receptors stem from a woman under 30 with acute COVID-19.

This rearrangement joins TRBV27 to TRBJ2-7; maybe TRBD1 (6 bases). Trimming left V 2 bases short and J 4 bases short, with 12 bases between. The germline V gene has CDR1 MNHEY and CDR2 SMNVEV (reference sequence). The CDR3 sequence is 14 residues long. Here the CDR3 reads CASSLRHREYEQYF. The DNA of the CDR3 is TGTGCCAGCAGTTTACGACACAGGGAATACGAGCAGTACTTC.

The V and J genes are TRBV23-1 and TRBJ1-4; D might be TRBD1 (5 bases). TRBV23-1 is recorded as an ORF, its role being uncertain. The CDR3 is 13 residues long. Trimming took 3 bases from V and 4 from J, leaving 6 bases between them. Here the CDR3 reads CASSHRVNEKLFF. CDR3 nucleotide sequence: TGCGCCAGCAGTCACAGGGTTAATGAAAAACTGTTTTTT.

The CDR3 here is CASSLSLGLASYEQYF. The CDR3 DNA follows: TGTGCCAGCAGTTTATCCCTGGGACTAGCATCCTACGAGCAGTACTTC. The chain employs TRBV28 and TRBJ2-7; the match to TRBD2 covers 9 bases. Germline V gene data show CDR1 as MDHEN and CDR2 as SYDVKM. Germline trimming cut 1 base from V and 1 base from J; bases unmatched to any gene: 5. There are 16 residues in the CDR3.

The rearrangement uses TRBV20-1 and TRBJ2-7; D not resolved. Germline CDR1 and CDR2: DFQATT and SNEGSKA (reference sequence). CDR3 length equals 11 residues. Deletions cut 2 bases from V and 3 bases from J, with 5 bases between. The CDR3 nucleotides are TGCAGTGCTAGACAGGACTACGAGCAGTACTTC. Translated, it gives CSARQDYEQYF.

The chain uses TRBV9 and TRBJ2-1, with D unclear. The CDR3 extends over 13 amino acids. Trimming took off 0 bases at V and 3 bases at J, with 4 bases between the two ends. Germline V CDR1 and CDR2: SGDLS, YYNGEE. The CDR3 sequence is CASSVDYYNEQFF. In DNA form, the CDR3 reads TGTGCCAGCAGCGTAGACTACTACAATGAGCAGTTCTTC.

The genes are TRBV7-2 and TRBJ2-3, with 11 bases that match TRBD2. V gave up 3 bases and J gave up 2 bases; unmatched junction bases: 10. The V gene's germline CDR1 is SGHTA and CDR2 FQGNSA. The CDR3 covers 18 residues. The CDR3 sequence: CASSFGFLAGGFTDTQYF. The CDR3 coding sequence is TGTGCCAGCAGCTTTGGCTTCCTAGCGGGGGGTTTCACAGATACGCAGTATTTT.

This chain uses TRBV19 with TRBJ1-5; 7 nucleotides agree with TRBD1. Germline V gene lookup returns CDR1 LNHDA and CDR2 SQIVND (reference sequence). Trimming took 7 bases from V and 0 from J; bases not matched to a gene: 9. CDR3 length: 16 amino acids. The CDR3 DNA sequence: TGTGCCAGTAACACACAGGGGCCCGATAGCAATCAGCCCCAGCATTTT. This sequence encodes CASNTQGPDSNQPQHF.

The chain recombines TRBV5-6 with TRBJ2-7; TRBD2 agrees at 8 bases. The CDR3 sequence is 17 residues long. In germline, CDR1 is SGHDT, CDR2 YYEEEE. V shed 4 bases, J shed 1 base, and the junction held 13 bases outside the gene matches. CDR3: CASSHRPPGLGSYEQYF. The CDR3 coding sequence is TGTGCCAGCAGCCATCGGCCCCCGGGACTAGGTTCCTACGAGCAGTACTTC. Full variable domain (remainder filled in from reference TRBV5-6 and TRBJ2-7): DAGVTQSPTHLIKTRGQQVTLRCSPKSGHDTVSWYQQALGQGPQFIFQYYEEEERQRGNFPDRFSGHQFPNYSSELNVNALLLGDSALYLCASSHRPPGLGSYEQYFGPGTRLTVT.

J is TRBJ1-1 and V is TRBV30; 7 bases are a match to TRBD1. Germline V gene sequence: CDR1 GTSNPN, CDR2 SVGIG (reference sequence). Trimming took 3 bases from V and 5 from J; bases not matched to a gene: 12. The CDR3 runs to 15 residues. CDR3 protein: CAWSRTDRAGTEAFF. CDR3 DNA: TGTGCCTGGAGCCGCACCGACAGGGCGGGGACTGAAGCTTTCTTT.

The V and J genes are TRBV7-8 and TRBJ1-5, with D maybe TRBD1 (5 bases). This CDR3 is built from 17 residues. The germline V gene has CDR1 SGHVS and CDR2 FQNEAQ. Trimming took off 6 bases at V and 2 bases at J, with 20 bases between the two ends. The CDR3 coding sequence is TGTGCCAGCAGTCCTTTTGGGGGGAATAGGCGCAATCAGCCCCAGCATTTT. Its translation is CASSPFGGNRRNQPQHF. The full variable domain, its missing parts supplied by reference TRBV7-8 and TRBJ1-5, is GAGVSQSPRYKVAKRGQDVALRCDPISGHVSLFWYQQALGQGPEFLTYFQNEAQLDKSGLPSDRFFAERPEGSVSTLKIQRTQQEDSAVYLCASSPFGGNRRNQPQHFGDGTRLSIL.

The V gene is TRBV19, the J gene TRBJ1-2; unclear D gene. Between the trimmed V and J ends, which lost 4 bases and 8 bases, there was a span of 20 bases. Germline V gene data show CDR1 as LNHDA and CDR2 as SQIVND (reference sequence). The CDR3 covers 15 residues. CDR3 DNA sequence: TGTGCCAGTAGTACCCAGGCCGACCGTTTTACGGGCTACACCTTC. This sequence encodes CASSTQADRFTGYTF.

The V gene is TRBV4-2, the J gene TRBJ2-1; 10 bases line up with TRBD2. Germline values: CDR1 LGHNA, CDR2 YNFKEQ. With V trimmed by 0 bases and J by 5 bases, 1 base remained unmatched. There are 15 residues in the CDR3. CDR3 sequence reads: CASSQDSGGNNEQFF. The CDR3 coding sequence is TGTGCCAGCAGCCAAGATAGCGGGGGGAACAATGAGCAGTTCTTC.

This clone has only one observation. This chain connects TRBV4-1 to TRBJ1-5, with 7 bases that match TRBD1. This CDR3 is 16 amino acids long. Germline CDR1 and CDR2: MGHRA and YSYEKL. J gave up 4 bases and V 2 bases, and 8 bases lay outside the gene matches. CDR3 bases: TGCGCCAGCAGCCAACAACCGGGACAGTGGAATCAGCCCCAGCATTTT. It encodes CASSQQPGQWNQPQHF.

This chain joins TRBV7-2 and TRBJ1-1; the D is unclear. This CDR3 has 13 amino acids. From germline, CDR1 is SGHTA and CDR2 FQGNSA. The ends were cut back, 1 base at V and 8 bases at J, with 11 bases in the middle. The CDR3 DNA is TGTGCCAGCAGCTTAGTCGATGGAGAAGAAGCTTTCTTT. Protein product: CASSLVDGEEAFF.

The table lists this clone with a count of one. This chain joins TRBV27 and TRBJ2-1; 8 bases are shared with TRBD1. V dropped 5 bases and J dropped 8; count of bases not matched to a gene: 2. Germline V lookup: CDR1 MNHEY, CDR2 SMNVEV (reference sequence). The CDR3 sequence is 12 residues long. The CDR3 sequence is CASSEQGDEQFF. The DNA for the CDR3 is TGTGCCAGCAGTGAACAGGGGGATGAGCAGTTCTTC.